This T cell receptor beta chain derives from a study of shared clonotypes between healthy human individuals (dated by TCRdb to between 2020 and 2021). Describing the broader study: Two women and three men aged 18 to 49 years were included in the cohort. The study deeply sequenced blood TCR repertoires of several healthy adults to estimate repertoire size and the extent of clonotype sharing between individuals. Between about 0.94 and 8.9 billion PBMCs per donor were obtained by leukapheresis. Per donor, three plates each were used for CD4 naive and CD4 memory, two for CD8 naive, and one for CD8 memory. To increase sequencing depth and limit assay-specific biases, TCR repertoire library preparation and sequencing were carried out by different laboratories using diverse techniques.

Counted from cysteine to phenylalanine, this CDR3 has 17 amino acids. CDR3 DNA only is kept here, 51 bases in frame from base 1. The study at large found these results: The small number of donors limited the genetic and exposure-history diversity represented. Rarefaction of sorted-subset datasets indicated incomplete sequencing despite the large sequencing depth. Larger estimated clonotype richness was generally found for naive subsets than for memory subsets. Higher generation probabilities were observed for clonotypes shared by all four sorted-subset donors than for non-shared clonotypes. Only blood was sampled, and tissue TCR repertoires likely differ from those in blood. Pairwise subsampling indicated that sequencing depth was expected to affect the degree of clonotype sharing among donors. When a handful of donors were compared, the shared fraction of clonotypes was roughly 5% for naive CD4, 3.5% for naive CD8, 2.3% for memory CD4, and roughly 0.4% for memory CD8.

Using the deep immunoSEQ assay, multiplex PCR amplified TCR CDR3 regions from genomic DNA. Extracted genomic DNA from each cell subset was distributed evenly across all wells of several immunoSEQ 96-well plates, and each plate was treated as a replicate. For sorted subsets, 200 to 250 ng genomic DNA, equal to 25,000 to 35,000 T cell genomes, was loaded into each replicate PCR. The purified libraries were quantified using a Qubit 3.0 fluorometer, sized with a Bioanalyzer 2100, and then quantified again using the KAPA Library Quantification kit. Every immunoSEQ 96-well plate was sequenced on a separate single-read 150-cycle Illumina NextSeq 550 flow cell. In the authors' own workflow: The immunoSEQ output contained only junctional sequences without quality scores, so filtering could not match that applied to full-length reads. Sequences were annotated with PyIR, a Python wrapper for IgBLAST v1.9, and V/J genes and CDR3 were assigned using IMGT germline references. Reads with weak V/J assignments (E-value above 1e-6), missing CDR3, stop codons, out-of-frame junctions, or ambiguous translated residues were removed. V3J clonotypes were defined as sequences sharing an identical inferred V gene, J gene, and CDR3 amino acid sequence. Percentage overlap between repertoires was calculated by dividing the number of shared unique clonotypes by the size of the smaller repertoire. Three approaches were used to assess repertoire richness: RTK rarefaction, the Chao1 estimator, and Recon v2.1 estimates of unobserved clonotypes. For all TCRbeta clonotypes obtained by the gDNA method from several donors, generation probabilities were computed with OLGA. This is the immuneACCESS table as TCRdb keeps it, with only in-frame sequences that have V and J called. A part of the clones is gone; compared with another copy, unresolved V genes explain less than half, and the rest is unexplained. Clone size and V and J calls were adopted from that table, with D and trimming inferred from the DNA. In this sample the table shows 2 million to 3 million clones, over 85% of which occur a single time. The top ten constitute approximately 0.35% of the sample.

Concerning this clone itself: There is no known antigen for this receptor. No qualities accompany the bases; no much larger clone lies one base away.

Healthy HIV-negative adults with no recently reported acute infections or vaccinations were included as donors. All donors were Caucasian adults living in Nashville, Tennessee, USA. CD4+ T cells were enriched by magnetic negative selection; naive cells were then positively selected on CD45RA, and the negative fraction formed the memory subset. After blood collection by leukapheresis, PBMCs were isolated using Ficoll-Histopaque density gradient centrifugation and then cryopreserved in the vapor phase of liquid nitrogen. Analytical flow cytometry was used to check the purity and quantity of each magnetically sorted T cell population. Genomic DNA was isolated from each sorted fraction and quantified by UV absorbance on a Nanodrop 2000c.

This clonotype originated in a man younger than 35 in good health. Some clones in this sample may be carry-over from other donors' samples. The source material was naive CD4+ T cells from PBMCs. In light of the paper, this sample's cell subset or site label describes: CD45RA+ positively selected. The rearrangement joined TRBV12-2 to TRBJ2-7; no DNA check was done on the table's D call, TRBD2. TRBV12-2 is a listed pseudogene. The CDR3 region has the sequence CASRSAPGTSTSYEQYF. DNA sequence: TGTGCAAGTCGCTCCGCCCCCGGGACTTCTACCTCCTACGAGCAGTACTTC.